The rows below give T cell receptor beta chains drawn from one sample of a study of long-term antiretroviral therapy in people with HIV. TCRdb's copy holds only in-frame clones and misses some; the assay was immunoSEQ multiplex PCR. The sample carries approximately 15,000 clones, roughly four fifths recorded once. The sample here was unsorted PBMCs, taken just before starting antiretroviral therapy. These receptors were taken from a man in his forties or fifties with HIV. Each CDR3 is given with its conserved first and last residue. A D gene is named only where the DNA matches it firmly. For some rows the clone size is stated as once, few or many, or as a class when expanded; others skip it.

clone_size d_call j_call v_call cdr3_nt cdr3_aa
NA NA TRBJ2-1 TRBV2 TGTGCCAGCACGCCAATGTACGGGCAGTTCTTC CASTPMYGQFF
NA NA TRBJ2-2 TRBV7-4 TGTGCCAGCAGCGACACGGTGACCGGGGAGCTGTTTTTT CASSDTVTGELFF
NA NA TRBJ1-4 TRBV27 TGTGCCAGCAGTTTTTCCTTTTTCGGGGAGGGGCGAGCTAATGAAAAACTGTTTTTT CASSFSFFGEGRANEKLFF
NA NA TRBJ1-1 TRBV6-1 TGTGCCAGCAGTGAAGAAGGTGACACTGAAGCTTTCTTT CASSEEGDTEAFF
NA TRBD2 TRBJ2-5 TRBV5-5 TGTGCCAGCAGAGCGGGAACGACCCAAGAGACCCAGTACTTC CASRAGTTQETQYF
once NA TRBJ1-4 TRBV19 TGTGCCACCCGGGGGCAGACCCTGTTTTTT CATRGQTLFF
NA NA TRBJ2-3 TRBV7-7 TGTGCCAGCAGCGTAGGCGTCGGCGGGTCCTCAGATACGCAGTATTTT CASSVGVGGSSDTQYF
NA NA TRBJ1-5 TRBV19 TGTGCCAGTAGTATATATGGGGCGGACAATCAGCCCCAGCATTTT CASSIYGADNQPQHF
NA TRBD2 TRBJ2-2 TRBV5-1 TGCGCCAGCAGCTTGGGGACTAGCGGGGGGCTCACGACCGGGGAGCTGTTTTTT CASSLGTSGGLTTGELFF
NA NA TRBJ1-5 TRBV7-8 TGTGCCAGCAGCTTAGGAGGGGCTAGAGGCAATCAGCCCCAGCATTTT CASSLGGARGNQPQHF
medium-sized TRBD1 TRBJ2-7 TRBV6-5 TGTGCCAGCAGTATCGACAGGGTGGACCCCTACGAGCAGTACTTC CASSIDRVDPYEQYF
NA TRBD2 TRBJ2-5 TRBV4-1 TGCGCCAGCAGCCAAGAACCTCTAGCGGTAGGCCCCCTTCAAGAGACCCAGTACTTC CASSQEPLAVGPLQETQYF
NA NA TRBJ2-7 TRBV5-6 TGTGCCAGCAGCTTGGGACTAGGCTCCTACGAGCAGTACTTC CASSLGLGSYEQYF
NA TRBD1 TRBJ1-3 TRBV7-6 TGTGCCAGCAGCTTCTACCCACCGCCGGACAGGGGTGAGGGAAACACCATATATTTT CASSFYPPPDRGEGNTIYF
few TRBD1 TRBJ1-6 TRBV2 TGTGCCAGCAGTGAAGCGCGGGGACAGGGGGCGTCCCTCCACTTT CASSEARGQGASLHF
NA TRBD1 TRBJ2-7 TRBV6-1 TGTGCCAGCAGTGAAGGGTTCTTCGGGACAGTGCGCTACGAGCAGTACTTC CASSEGFFGTVRYEQYF
NA NA TRBJ2-7 TRBV6-6 TGTGCCAGCAGTTATTCGGGACGTTCCTACGAGCAGTACTTC CASSYSGRSYEQYF
once TRBD1 TRBJ1-1 TRBV2 TGTGCCAGCAGTGCGGACAGGTCGAACACTGAAGCTTTCTTT CASSADRSNTEAFF
NA TRBD2 TRBJ2-2 TRBV4-1 TGCGCCAGCAGCCAAGTTTCAGCGGGAGTCACCGGGGAGCTGTTTTTT CASSQVSAGVTGELFF
NA NA TRBJ2-3 TRBV7-9 TGTGCCAGCAGCTTAGGTTTGTCGGGGATAGGTACAGATACGCAGTATTTT CASSLGLSGIGTDTQYF